These T cell receptor beta chains were read from a single sample in a study of blood T cell repertoires in COVID-19. Assay used: immunoSEQ multiplex PCR; TCRdb lists only in-frame clones, some missing. Here the sample spans about 160,000 clones, under 90% being singletons. Sequencing was performed on PBMCs or T cells enriched from blood (not recorded which). These receptors all stem from a man in his 60s who had recovered from COVID-19. The CDR3 runs from the conserved cysteine through the conserved F or W.

>TRBV7-6|TRBJ2-7
CASSLGYTGSSYEQYF
>TRBV30|TRBJ1-2
CAWSVLQGQGASGYTF
>TRBV7-9|TRBJ1-5
CASSLGQGLNSNQPQHF
>TRBV12-3/TRBV12-4|TRBJ2-2
CASSQLVTGELFF
>TRBV6-4|TRBJ2-1
CASRPGTSWGEQFF
>TRBV7-2|TRBJ2-2
CASSLVGGGANTGELFF
>TRBV6-5|TRBJ1-1
CASSYSQATEAFF
>TRBV5-6|TRBJ1-2
CASSLYRGGYGYTF
>TRBV18|TRBJ1-2
CASSPSGSFTNYGYTF
>TRBV27|TRBJ1-6
CASSFYRANSPLHF
>TRBV9|TRBJ2-5
CASSVGTGTEETQYF
>TRBV11-2|TRBJ2-3
CASSLGLAGVTQYF
>TRBV6-5|TRBJ2-5
CASTRSSGRGETQYF
>TRBV24-1|TRBJ2-3
CATSAGQGMITDTQYF
>TRBV28|TRBJ2-1
CASRAPSSYNEQFF
>TRBV28|TRBJ2-2
CAGTGQGNTGELFF
>TRBV7-3|TRBJ2-2
CASSPRVGGDTGELFF
>TRBV9|TRBJ2-1
CASSGTSRNEQFF
>TRBV7-2|TRBJ2-7
CASSSSSDSYEQYF
>TRBV29-1|TRBJ1-5
CSALTGDDQPQHF
>TRBV6-1|TRBJ2-7
CASSENRGLEQYF
>TRBV20-1|TRBJ2-7
CSASSGLAAYEQYF
>TRBV10-3|TRBJ1-1
CAISLQPNTEAFF
>TRBV29-1|TRBJ2-7
CSVEVIPSGVSSYEQYF
>TRBV28|TRBJ2-3
CASTPEGWDTQYF
>TRBV9|TRBJ1-5
CASSAAGGKDQPQHF
>TRBV7-2|TRBJ2-4
CASSKKREGKNIQYF
>TRBV6-5|TRBJ2-1
CASSIDSYNEQFF
>TRBV7-9|TRBJ2-4
CASSLGGRESLSKNIQYF
>TRBV19|TRBJ2-3
CASSITDTQYF
>TRBV28|TRBJ2-7
CANKAAAGDEQYF
>TRBV6-5|TRBJ1-5
CASSYGRYQPQHF
>TRBV3-1/TRBV3-2|TRBJ1-3
CASSRVTLSGNTIYF
>TRBV7-3|TRBJ2-1
CASSPAGGPDNSEQFF
>TRBV29-1|TRBJ2-1
CSVAPGTGREDLFF
>TRBV4-2|TRBJ2-2
CASSQDRGDFTGELFF
>TRBV13|TRBJ2-7
CASSLGLAGDAYEQYF
>TRBV7-8|TRBJ2-7
CASSLDGTGRYEQYF
>TRBV7-2|TRBJ1-1
CASSYDRVSENTEAFF
>TRBV5-6|TRBJ2-1
CASNPPGQGGNEQFF
>TRBV6-1|TRBJ2-2
CASSEARRRYTGELFF
>TRBV10-3|TRBJ2-7
CAISESTAGASSYEQYF
>TRBV18|TRBJ2-6
CASDGTGASGANVLTF
>TRBV7-2|TRBJ2-2
CASSFTSNTGELFF
>TRBV5-4|TRBJ2-5
CASSSPSGRGETQYF
>TRBV7-6|TRBJ2-7
CASSSSTGEQYF
>TRBV3-1/TRBV3-2|TRBJ1-2
CASSRQGYGYTF
>TRBV5-1|TRBJ1-4
CASSPDTTTNEKLFF
>TRBV19|TRBJ2-5
CASSIRGTTTQETQYF
>TRBV18|TRBJ2-7
CASSPTRDYSYEQYF